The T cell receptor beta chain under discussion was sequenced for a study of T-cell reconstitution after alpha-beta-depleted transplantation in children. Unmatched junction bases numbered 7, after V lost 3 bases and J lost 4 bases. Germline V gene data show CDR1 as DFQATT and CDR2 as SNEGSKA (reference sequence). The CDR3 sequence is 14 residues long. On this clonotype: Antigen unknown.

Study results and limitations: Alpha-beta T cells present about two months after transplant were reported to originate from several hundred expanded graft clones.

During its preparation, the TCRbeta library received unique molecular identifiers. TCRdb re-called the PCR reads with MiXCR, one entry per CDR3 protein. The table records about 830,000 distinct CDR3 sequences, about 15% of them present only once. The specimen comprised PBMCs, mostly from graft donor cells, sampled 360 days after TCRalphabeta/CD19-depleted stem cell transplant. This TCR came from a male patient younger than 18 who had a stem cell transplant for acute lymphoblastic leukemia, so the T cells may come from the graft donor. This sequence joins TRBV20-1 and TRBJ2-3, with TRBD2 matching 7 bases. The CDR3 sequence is CSASTGRRADTQYF. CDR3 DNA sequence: TGCAGTGCTAGCACCGGGAGGAGGGCAGATACGCAGTATTTT.